Listed below are T cell receptor beta chains from one sample, sequenced in a study of blood T cell repertoires in COVID-19. Sequencing used immunoSEQ multiplex PCR; TCRdb keeps in-frame clones, though not all of them. This table holds tens of thousands of clones, 85% found once. Sequencing was performed on peripheral blood. Every receptor here comes from a man aged 55 to 70 with acute or convalescent COVID-19. CDR3s leave out the opening cysteine and the closing phenylalanine or tryptophan. The order of the fields is V gene, J gene, CDR3 protein.

V: TRBV5-1; J: TRBJ2-7; CDR3: ASSLLTSGGAYEQY
V: TRBV12-3/TRBV12-4; J: TRBJ2-7; CDR3: ASSLGQGIEQY
V: TRBV4-1; J: TRBJ1-2; CDR3: ASSQAQVTNYGYT
V: TRBV10-3; J: TRBJ1-2; CDR3: AISAENYGYT
V: TRBV5-4; J: TRBJ2-7; CDR3: ASSDRGGRGHEQY
V: TRBV7-3; J: TRBJ2-5; CDR3: ASSRGDRETQY
V: TRBV5-1; J: TRBJ2-2; CDR3: ASSLATENTGELF
V: TRBV30; J: TRBJ2-3; CDR3: AWSPTSGRGNTQY
V: TRBV24-1; J: TRBJ2-5; CDR3: ATSDAGTGDEETQY
V: TRBV4-1; J: TRBJ1-2; CDR3: ASSQGDRRGYT
V: TRBV10-3; J: TRBJ1-4; CDR3: AIKSGSNEKLF
V: TRBV2; J: TRBJ1-6; CDR3: ASRGQGTNSPLH
V: TRBV27; J: TRBJ2-3; CDR3: ASSFSPDTQY
V: TRBV7-2; J: TRBJ1-2; CDR3: ASRLRRGDYGYT
V: TRBV5-4; J: TRBJ2-3; CDR3: ASSPPSGGRTDTQY
V: TRBV19; J: TRBJ1-2; CDR3: ASTLTHGGRNNYGYT
V: TRBV27; J: TRBJ1-2; CDR3: ASSLSRGRGYT